These 32 T cell receptor beta chains were all obtained from the same sample, sequenced in a study of blood T cells in healthy people across ages. A J-beta primer mix and a sample-barcoded 5' primer were used in a second PCR of about 7 to 12 cycles. TCRdb reanalysed the 5' RACE reads using MiXCR and keeps one entry per CDR3 protein. The data hold approximately 800,000 distinct CDR3 sequences, with roughly three fifths observed a single time. The sequenced sample was blood. The receptors originated from a man in his forties in good health.

This clonotype was seen only a few times. The rearrangement uses TRBV7-2 and TRBJ1-4; TRBD1 matches at 9 bases. The CDR3 totals 16 residues. Per germline, CDR1 SGHTA and CDR2 FQGNSA. The V and J ends lost 5 bases and 10 bases, in that order; junction bases with no gene match: 14. CDR3 in DNA: TGTGCCAGCAGCAATCAACCGGGACAGGGTCATGGAAAACTGTTTTTT. Encoded protein: CASSNQPGQGHGKLFF. Together with reference TRBV7-2 and TRBJ1-4, the CDR3 gives the full variable domain: GAGVSQSPSNKVTEKGKDVELRCDPISGHTALYWYRQSLGQGLEFLIYFQGNSAPDKSGLPSDRFSAERTGGSVSTLTIQRTQQEDSAVYLCASSNQPGQGHGKLFFGSGTQLSVL.

The V and J genes are TRBV28 and TRBJ2-3; D is perhaps TRBD2 (5 bases). Trimming pared 5 bases from V and 10 bases from J, leaving 10 bases between. The CDR3 loop spans 11 amino acids. Germline V lookup: CDR1 MDHEN, CDR2 SYDVKM. CDR3 in DNA: TGTGCCAGCAGTCCGGGGAGTCCGCAGTATTTT. Translated: CASSPGSPQYF.

The CDR3 coding sequence is TGTGCCAGCAGCTTCCGGACAGGGTTGAACACTGAAGCTTTCTTT. It codes for CASSFRTGLNTEAFF. V and J are TRBV7-2 and TRBJ1-1, with 8 bases lining up with TRBD1. The ends lost 3 bases at V and 0 bases at J; junction bases unmatched: 3. The germline V gene has CDR1 SGHTA and CDR2 FQGNSA. The CDR3 contains 15 residues.

This clonotype was recorded a few times. The chain uses TRBV27 and TRBJ2-7; TRBD1 matches 10 bases. Losses at the gene ends were 5 bases for V and 0 bases for J; bases not matched to a gene: 4. Germline CDR1 is MNHEY and CDR2 is SMNVEV (reference sequence). The CDR3 is 15 amino acids. CDR3 amino acids: CASSPGQGPSYEQYF. Here the CDR3 DNA reads TGTGCCAGCAGTCCGGGACAGGGGCCCTCCTACGAGCAGTACTTC.

This chain connects TRBV7-2 to TRBJ2-1, with 10 nucleotides matching TRBD2. Germline V lookup: CDR1 SGHTA, CDR2 FQGNSA. V lost 1 base and J lost 6; bases outside the gene matches: 15. This CDR3 is 19 amino acids long. The CDR3 sequence: CASSLVRASGSITANEQFF. DNA for the CDR3: TGTGCCAGCAGCTTAGTTCGGGCTAGCGGGAGTATTACGGCCAATGAGCAGTTCTTC.

The J gene is TRBJ2-5, the V gene TRBV6-5; 11 bases line up with TRBD2. Looked up from germline, CDR1 is MNHEY and CDR2 is SVGAGI. This CDR3 is 16 amino acids long. V was clipped by 2 bases and J by 3 bases; unmatched bases: 5. CDR3 coding DNA: TGTGCCAGCAGTTACAACCCGGGACTAGCGGAAGAGACCCAGTACTTC. Protein: CASSYNPGLAEETQYF.

The chain uses TRBV25-1 and TRBJ2-7; 8 bases line up with TRBD2. With V trimmed by 5 bases and J by 7 bases, 10 bases remained unmatched. Germline CDR1 reads MGHDK; CDR2 reads SYGVNS. This CDR3 contains 14 residues. The CDR3 reads CASSHPGGVNEQYF. The DNA for the CDR3 is TGTGCCAGCAGTCATCCGGGAGGGGTGAATGAGCAGTACTTC.

V gene TRBV7-3 combines with J gene TRBJ2-7; 11 positions match TRBD1. Trimming cost V 2 bases and J 6 bases; bases outside gene matches: 9. The length of the CDR3 is 16 residues. Germline V gives CDR1 SGHTA, CDR2 FQGTGA. The CDR3 here is CASSLGRDRGFCEQYF. Here the CDR3 DNA reads TGTGCCAGCAGCTTAGGCCGGGACAGGGGGTTCTGCGAGCAGTACTTC.

This chain's CDR3 is CSARRQLTTDTQYF. DNA for the CDR3: TGCAGTGCTAGACGGCAGCTAACCACAGATACGCAGTATTTT. V is TRBV20-1 and J is TRBJ2-3; no firm D call. Germline V CDR1 and CDR2: DFQATT, SNEGSKA (reference sequence). The CDR3 runs to 14 residues. V lost 2 bases to trimming and J lost 2 bases, with 11 bases between them.

This clonotype was counted only a few times. V and J are TRBV15 and TRBJ1-1, with D unclear. Germline loops: CDR1 LNHNV, CDR2 YYDKDF (reference sequence). The length of the CDR3 is 15 residues. Trimming cost V 5 bases and J 0 bases, with 13 bases left between them. Here the CDR3 DNA reads TGTGCCACCAGCGGGAATGGACTGATGAACACTGAAGCTTTCTTT. Translation: CATSGNGLMNTEAFF. Full variable domain (outside the CDR3, taken from reference TRBV15 and TRBJ1-1): DAMVIQNPRYQVTQFGKPVTLSCSQTLNHNVMYWYQQKSSQAPKLLFHYYDKDFNNEADTPDNFQSRRPNTSFCFLDIRSPGLGDTAMYLCATSGNGLMNTEAFFGQGTRLTVV.

This clonotype was seen more than once but under ten times. The chain couples TRBV4-1 to TRBJ2-3; TRBD2 aligns across 8 bases. The germline V gene encodes CDR1 MGHRA and CDR2 YSYEKL. Trimming at V came to 0 bases and at J to 4 bases, leaving 6 bases not matched to a gene. The CDR3 has 16 amino acids. CDR3 DNA: TGCGCCAGCAGCCAAGAAGTAGCGGGGTCTTCAGATACGCAGTATTTT. Translating it yields CASSQEVAGSSDTQYF.

This rearrangement joins TRBV29-1 to TRBJ1-1, with D possibly matching TRBD1 (6 bases). V lost 4 bases and J 4 bases, leaving 10 bases between the germline ends. Germline CDR1 and CDR2: SQVTM and ANQGSEA. The CDR3 loop spans 12 amino acids. CDR3 protein: CSVVRGSTEAFF. Here the CDR3 DNA reads TGCAGCGTTGTTAGGGGGTCCACTGAAGCTTTCTTT.

The chain uses TRBV7-2 and TRBJ2-7, with a tentative D call TRBD2 (6 bases). V lost 6 bases and J lost 4, with 31 bases in between. Germline CDR1 reads SGHTA; CDR2 reads FQGNSA. The CDR3 is 19 amino acids. CDR3 DNA sequence: TGTGCCAGCAGTTTTACCTCCTACCCGCGAGCGGACGGGAGTTACGAGCAGTACTTC. This translates into CASSFTSYPRADGSYEQYF.

A few counts support this clonotype. The chain carries TRBV4-2 and TRBJ2-3, with D uncertain. Germline-derived CDR1 and CDR2 are LGHNA and YNFKEQ. The CDR3 runs to 13 residues. The germline V and J ends were trimmed by 1 base and 3 bases, with 5 bases remaining between them. The CDR3 DNA reads TGTGCCAGCAGCCAAGTCTTAACAGATACGCAGTATTTT. Its protein product is CASSQVLTDTQYF.

The chain combines TRBV6-2 or TRBV6-3 with TRBJ2-3; 11 positions agree with TRBD2. Trimming cost V 0 bases and J 10 bases; bases outside gene matches: 18. Germline CDR1 and CDR2: MNHEY and SVGEGT. The CDR3 consists of 19 residues. This chain's CDR3 is CASSYSNRLAGGQALPQYF. The CDR3 DNA reads as TGTGCCAGCAGTTACTCTAACCGGCTAGCGGGAGGCCAGGCCCTTCCGCAGTATTTT.

The chain is built from TRBV12-3 or TRBV12-4 and TRBJ2-5; D is tentatively TRBD1 or TRBD2 (7 bases each). Trimming removed 7 bases from V and 2 bases from J, with 17 bases in between. The CDR3 is made up of 15 amino acids. The CDR3 protein is CASTWGRGGQETQYF. The CDR3 DNA follows: TGTGCCAGCACCTGGGGCAGGGGGGGGCAAGAGACCCAGTACTTC.

This clonotype was counted between two and nine times. V is TRBV20-1 and J is TRBJ2-4, with D possibly being TRBD1 or TRBD2 (7 bases each). V shed 7 bases and J shed 5 bases, with 15 bases lying between them. Germline values: CDR1 DFQATT, CDR2 SNEGSKA (reference sequence). The CDR3 has 13 residues. The CDR3: CSVAQGRENIQYF. The CDR3 nucleotides read TGCAGTGTCGCACAGGGGAGGGAAAACATTCAGTACTTC.

This sequence joins TRBV6-5 and TRBJ1-2, with a tentative D call TRBD1 (5 bases). The V gene's germline CDR1 is MNHEY and CDR2 SVGAGI. The ends were cut back, 0 bases at V and 4 bases at J, with 12 bases in the middle. The length of the CDR3 is 15 residues. CDR3 DNA: TGTGCCAGCAGTTACTCGTCCCAGGGTTCCTATGGCTACACCTTC. Protein: CASSYSSQGSYGYTF.

The rearrangement links TRBV5-1 to TRBJ2-2; D possibly matches TRBD1 or TRBD2 (5 bases each). With 3 bases removed from V and 3 bases from J, the gap between germline ends came to 12 bases. The CDR3 contains 15 residues. Germline loops: CDR1 SGHRS, CDR2 YFSETQ. The CDR3 spells CASSSGTWDTGELFF. For the CDR3, the DNA is TGCGCCAGCAGCTCGGGGACCTGGGACACCGGGGAGCTGTTTTTT.

The rearrangement joins TRBV10-3 to TRBJ2-7; D is ambiguous. Germline CDR1 and CDR2: ENHRY and SYGVKD. The CDR3 loop spans 13 amino acids. Trimming cost V 5 bases and J 12 bases, with 20 bases left between them. This CDR3 reads CAISPGWEETRYF. CDR3 DNA: TGTGCCATCAGTCCAGGTTGGGAAGAGACCCGGTACTTC.

The gene calls are TRBV20-1 and TRBJ1-2, with unresolved D. CDR1 is DFQATT, CDR2 SNEGSKA, per germline (reference sequence). This CDR3 has 12 amino acids. Trimming removed 6 bases at V and 10 bases at J, with 18 bases between. CDR3 nucleotides: TGCAGTGCCCAGACCTACGTGGGTTACTACACCTTC. Protein: CSAQTYVGYYTF.

A word on this clonotype: The junction departs from the called germline gene at one end, perhaps through a read error. This chain joins TRBV4-3 and TRBJ2-7; 7 positions agree with TRBD2. Germline V lookup: CDR1 LGHNA, CDR2 YSLEER. The CDR3 covers 16 residues. The CDR3 region has the DNA TGCGCCAGCAGCCTTGTTCGAAGAGTCCGGGCGGGAGAGCGGTACTTC. It translates to CASSLVRRVRAGERYF.

The chain carries TRBV9 and TRBJ2-7; D may be TRBD2 (7 bases). V lost 7 bases and J lost 0, with 14 bases in between. The CDR3 loop spans 14 amino acids. Germline assignment: CDR1 SGDLS and CDR2 YYNGEE. CDR3: CASGRGAISYEQYF. The DNA of the CDR3 is TGTGCCAGCGGACGGGGGGCCATCTCCTACGAGCAGTACTTC.

This sequence joins TRBV7-2 and TRBJ2-5; 9 nucleotides line up with TRBD2. J lost 7 bases, V lost 0 bases, and 6 bases had no gene match. CDR3 size: 15 residues. Germline lookup yields CDR1 SGHTA and CDR2 FQGNSA. CDR3 residues: CASSLASGSPVTQYF. The CDR3 DNA follows: TGTGCCAGCAGCTTAGCTAGCGGGAGCCCGGTGACCCAGTACTTC.

The V call is TRBV25-1, the J call TRBJ2-7; unclear D gene. This CDR3 comprises 12 residues. V was cut by 3 bases and J by 7 bases, with 10 bases left in between. The V gene's germline CDR1 is MGHDK and CDR2 SYGVNS. The CDR3 nucleotides read TGTGCCAGCAGTGATTTCGGCAATGAGCAGTACTTC. Its protein product is CASSDFGNEQYF.

V usage is TRBV15 and J usage is TRBJ1-6; 9 nucleotides line up with TRBD1. The germline V gene has CDR1 LNHNV and CDR2 YYDKDF (reference sequence). V lost 8 bases and J lost 7; bases outside the gene matches: 9. The CDR3 spans 15 residues. The CDR3 DNA follows: TGTGCCACCGAGAGGACAGGGGCTGGAAATTCACCCCTCCACTTT. Protein product: CATERTGAGNSPLHF.

This chain uses TRBV2 with TRBJ2-4; D gene unclear. The CDR3 extends over 14 amino acids. In germline, CDR1 is SNHLY, CDR2 FYNNEI. V shed 6 bases and J shed 0 bases, with 9 bases lying between them. In DNA form, the CDR3 reads TGTGCCAGCAGCCAGATACGAGCCAAAAACATTCAGTACTTC. Translation gives CASSQIRAKNIQYF.

This clonotype has a handful of counts. The CDR3 DNA follows: TGCGCCAGCAGCCTTGCTAGCGCATCCTACAATGAGCAGTTCTTC. Residues: CASSLASASYNEQFF. The rearrangement links TRBV4-3 to TRBJ2-1; the D gene is possibly TRBD2 (6 bases). Trimming shortened V by 4 bases and J by 1 base, and 11 bases separated the two germline ends. This CDR3 has 15 amino acids. The germline V gene has CDR1 LGHNA and CDR2 YSLEER.

V and J are TRBV7-9 and TRBJ1-1, with unresolved D. The V gene's germline CDR1 is SEHNR and CDR2 FQNEAQ (reference sequence). This CDR3 is 11 amino acids long. Trimming took off 8 bases at V and 6 bases at J, with 10 bases between the two ends. CDR3 amino acids: CASASRSEAFF. In DNA form, the CDR3 reads TGTGCCAGCGCGTCGCGGTCTGAAGCTTTCTTT.

This clonotype has a count of ten or more. Germline is not matched at one junction end, which may reflect a read error. This chain connects TRBV12-3 or TRBV12-4 to TRBJ2-5; D gene unclear. The CDR3 sequence is 12 residues long. DNA of the CDR3: TGCGCCAGCAGCTTAAGCAGAGAGACCCAGTACTTC. Translating gives CASSLSRETQYF.

This clonotype has a handful of counts. The V gene is TRBV7-6, the J gene TRBJ2-7; the match to TRBD2 covers 10 bases. V lost 7 bases and J lost 3; bases outside the gene matches: 12. Germline V gene data show CDR1 as SGHVS and CDR2 as FNYEAQ. This CDR3 spans 16 amino acids. The CDR3: CASTRTSGALFYEQYF. CDR3 sequence (DNA): TGTGCCAGCACCCGGACTAGCGGAGCCCTATTCTACGAGCAGTACTTC.

A few counts support this clonotype. V and J are TRBV5-1 and TRBJ2-5; D may match TRBD1 or TRBD2 (5 bases each). The CDR3 contains 17 residues. CDR1 is SGHRS and CDR2 is YFSETQ in the germline V gene. V shed 4 bases and J shed 5 bases, with 24 bases lying between them. This CDR3 reads CASSPRDGARFGETQYF. CDR3 DNA sequence: TGCGCCAGCAGCCCCCGGGACGGGGCTCGTTTTGGGGAGACCCAGTACTTC. Filled out from reference TRBV5-1 and TRBJ2-5, the complete variable domain reads KAGVTQTPRYLIKTRGQQVTLSCSPISGHRSVSWYQQTPGQGLQFLFEYFSETQRNKGNFPGRFSGRQFSNSRSEMNVSTLELGDSALYLCASSPRDGARFGETQYFGPGTRLLVL.